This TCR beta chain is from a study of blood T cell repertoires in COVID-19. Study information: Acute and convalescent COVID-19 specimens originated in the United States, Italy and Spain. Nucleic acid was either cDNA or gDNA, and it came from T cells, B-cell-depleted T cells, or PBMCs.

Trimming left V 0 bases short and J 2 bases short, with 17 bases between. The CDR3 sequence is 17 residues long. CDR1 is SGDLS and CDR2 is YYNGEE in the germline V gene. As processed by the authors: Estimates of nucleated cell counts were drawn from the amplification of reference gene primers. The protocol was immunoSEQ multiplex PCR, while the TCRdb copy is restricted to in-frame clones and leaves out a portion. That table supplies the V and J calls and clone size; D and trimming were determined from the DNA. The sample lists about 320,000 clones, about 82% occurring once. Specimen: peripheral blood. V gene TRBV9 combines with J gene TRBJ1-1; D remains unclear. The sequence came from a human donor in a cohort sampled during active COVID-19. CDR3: CASSVEFRQEGNTEAFF. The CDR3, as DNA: TGTGCCAGCAGCGTAGAGTTCCGACAAGAAGGTAACACTGAAGCTTTCTTT.